This passage covers 26 T cell receptor beta chains from one sample sequenced in a study of T cells in localized non-small cell lung cancer. The protocol was immunoSEQ multiplex PCR, while the TCRdb copy is restricted to in-frame clones and leaves out a portion. The table includes 15,000 to 20,000 clones, more than 85% detected once. Sequencing used peripheral blood, obtained before any cancer treatment. The receptors shown here come from a male donor aged 60 or older with stage II squamous cell lung carcinoma.

The chain joins TRBV5-6 to TRBJ1-1; D not certain. The V gene lost 3 bases and the J gene lost 0 bases, with 9 bases spanning the gap. Germline V gene data show CDR1 as SGHDT and CDR2 as YYEEEE. The CDR3 has 14 amino acids. CDR3 coding DNA: TGTGCCAGCAGCTACCTAACATTGAACACTGAAGCTTTCTTT. Its protein is CASSYLTLNTEAFF.

This chain joins TRBV15 and TRBJ1-4, with D maybe TRBD1 (6 bases). The V gene's germline CDR1 is LNHNV and CDR2 YYDKDF (reference sequence). The CDR3 consists of 14 residues. Trimming removed 1 base at V and 8 bases at J, with 11 bases between. The CDR3 nucleotides are TGTGCCACCAGCAGAGGGGGAGGACAGGAAAAACTGTTTTTT. This encodes CATSRGGGQEKLFF.

The chain joins TRBV19 to TRBJ1-1; TRBD1 is a possible D gene (6 bases). CDR3 length: 15 amino acids. Trimming took 4 bases from V and 1 from J, leaving 13 bases between them. Germline V gene data show CDR1 as LNHDA and CDR2 as SQIVND (reference sequence). CDR3 sequence: CASSRLGQSNTEAFF. In DNA form, the CDR3 reads TGTGCCAGTAGTAGACTGGGACAATCGAACACTGAAGCTTTCTTT.

The rearrangement joins TRBV5-6 to TRBJ1-2, with D possibly being TRBD1 (5 bases). Per the germline V gene, CDR1 is SGHDT and CDR2 is YYEEEE. This CDR3 is built from 15 residues. With 2 bases removed from V and 4 bases from J, the gap between germline ends came to 15 bases. The chain's CDR3 is CASSFGGTAAYGYTF. The CDR3 DNA follows: TGTGCCAGCAGCTTCGGGGGGACCGCGGCCTATGGCTACACCTTC.

This chain joins TRBV6-1 and TRBJ2-7; 8 bases align to TRBD1. There are 12 residues in the CDR3. CDR1 MNHNS and CDR2 SASEGT come from the germline V gene. The V segment lost 10 bases and the J segment 3 bases; nucleotides outside the gene matches: 5. The CDR3 nucleotides read TGTGCCACCCCGGGACAGGTCTACGAGCAGTACTTC. Protein: CATPGQVYEQYF.

V gene TRBV7-9 combines with J gene TRBJ2-3; 8 bases align to TRBD2. Trimming at V came to 7 bases and at J to 6 bases, leaving 9 bases not matched to a gene. Germline V lookup: CDR1 SEHNR, CDR2 FQNEAQ (reference sequence). The CDR3 is 14 amino acids. CDR3 residues: CASTRTSQPDTQYF. The CDR3 DNA follows: TGTGCCAGCACACGGACTAGCCAGCCGGATACGCAGTATTTT.

The chain joins TRBV11-3 to TRBJ2-3; D is possibly TRBD2 (6 bases). The V and J ends lost 5 bases and 6 bases respectively, with 9 bases between them. The germline V gene has CDR1 SGHNT and CDR2 YENEEA. The CDR3 is 12 residues long. In DNA, the CDR3 is TGTGCCAGCAGCCGGGGGAGGGATACGCAGTATTTT. Translation gives CASSRGRDTQYF. Drawing the rest from reference TRBV11-3 and TRBJ2-3, the complete variable domain is EAGVVQSPRYKIIEKKQPVAFWCNPISGHNTLYWYLQNLGQGPELLIRYENEEAVDDSQLPKDRFSAERLKGVDSTLKIQPAELGDSAVYLCASSRGRDTQYFGPGTRLTVL.

This clone was counted once. The rearrangement joins TRBV5-1 to TRBJ1-2; D remains unclear. Germline values: CDR1 SGHRS, CDR2 YFSETQ. With 2 bases removed from V and 2 bases from J, the gap between germline ends came to 7 bases. The CDR3 has 13 amino acids. DNA of the CDR3: TGCGCCAGCAGCTTCACAGTCAACTATGGCTACACCTTC. Its protein is CASSFTVNYGYTF.

The chain has TRBV11-2 and TRBJ2-7; D is undetermined. Germline values: CDR1 SGHAT, CDR2 FQNNGV. This CDR3 spans 15 amino acids. Trimming pared 1 base from V and 1 base from J, leaving 11 bases between. CDR3 region: CASSLGASISYEQYF. The CDR3 DNA sequence: TGTGCCAGCAGCTTAGGGGCCTCAATTTCCTACGAGCAGTACTTC. Together with reference TRBV11-2 and TRBJ2-7, the CDR3 gives the full variable domain: EAGVAQSPRYKIIEKRQSVAFWCNPISGHATLYWYQQILGQGPKLLIQFQNNGVVDDSQLPKDRFSAERLKGVDSTLKIQPAKLEDSAVYLCASSLGASISYEQYFGPGTRLTVT.

The chain employs TRBV28 and TRBJ1-5; 8 bases line up with TRBD1. This CDR3 spans 15 amino acids. Trimming cost V 5 bases and J 0 bases; bases outside gene matches: 3. Germline values: CDR1 MDHEN, CDR2 SYDVKM. CDR3: CASSPGGLSNQPQHF. The CDR3 nucleotides read TGTGCCAGCAGTCCAGGGGGCCTTAGCAATCAGCCCCAGCATTTT.

CDR3 DNA sequence: TGTGCCAGCAGCCGATCCCTCGCGAACACCGGGGAGCTGTTTTTT. Its translation is CASSRSLANTGELFF. The chain recombines TRBV7-2 with TRBJ2-2; unclear D gene. From germline, CDR1 is SGHTA and CDR2 FQGNSA. Trimming took 5 bases from V and 0 from J, leaving 10 bases between them. The CDR3 consists of 15 residues.

The chain joins TRBV2 to TRBJ2-7; 11 positions match TRBD2. Looked up from germline, CDR1 is SNHLY and CDR2 is FYNNEI. J gave up 4 bases and V 2 bases, and 1 base lay outside the gene matches. This CDR3 spans 14 amino acids. CDR3 protein: CASSETSGSYEQYF. The CDR3 DNA is TGTGCCAGCAGTGAAACTAGCGGGAGTTACGAGCAGTACTTC.

This clone appeared a single time. The chain has TRBV6-1 and TRBJ2-1, with 14 nucleotides matching TRBD2. CDR1 MNHNS and CDR2 SASEGT come from the germline V gene. Trimming at V came to 3 bases and at J to 12 bases, leaving 10 bases not matched to a gene. CDR3 size: 16 residues. The CDR3 sequence is CASSDNAGLAGERQFF. Written as DNA, the CDR3 is TGTGCCAGCAGTGACAACGCGGGACTAGCGGGAGAGAGGCAGTTCTTC.

The gene calls are TRBV28 and TRBJ2-5; D possibly matches TRBD1 or TRBD2 (5 bases each). The germline V and J ends were trimmed by 4 bases and 6 bases, with 18 bases remaining between them. The CDR3 contains 15 residues. Germline V gene sequence: CDR1 MDHEN, CDR2 SYDVKM. Here the CDR3 DNA reads TGTGCCAGCAGTTCCTTTTGGGACCCTGAGAAGACCCAGTACTTC. Translation gives CASSSFWDPEKTQYF.

The table lists this clone with a count of one. CDR3 nucleotide sequence: TGTGCCATCAGCCGACTAGCGGGAGGCGAGCAGTACTTC. Amino acids: CAISRLAGGEQYF. This chain joins TRBV10-3 and TRBJ2-7; 13 nucleotides match TRBD2. J was trimmed by 6 bases and V by 6 bases; bases with no gene match: 2. Germline-derived CDR1 and CDR2 are ENHRY and SYGVKD. The CDR3 length is 13 residues.

The chain combines TRBV30 with TRBJ2-5; tentative D call: TRBD2 (6 bases). Germline V gene sequence: CDR1 GTSNPN, CDR2 SVGIG (reference sequence). This CDR3 contains 13 residues. Trimming shortened V by 0 bases and J by 5 bases, and 10 bases separated the two germline ends. The CDR3 reads CAWSVKGRETQYF. Here the CDR3 DNA reads TGTGCCTGGAGTGTCAAGGGGAGGGAGACCCAGTACTTC.

In its sample, this clone was seen a few times. V is TRBV7-2 and J is TRBJ2-1; 9 bases map to TRBD2. CDR3 length: 16 amino acids. Germline CDR1 is SGHTA and CDR2 is FQGNSA. The trim removed 0 bases at V and 0 bases at J, leaving 0 bases unmatched. The CDR3 sequence: CASSLASGSSYNEQFF. The CDR3 coding sequence is TGTGCCAGCAGCTTAGCTAGCGGGAGCTCCTACAATGAGCAGTTCTTC. The variable domain in full, completed from reference TRBV7-2 and TRBJ2-1, reads GAGVSQSPSNKVTEKGKDVELRCDPISGHTALYWYRQSLGQGLEFLIYFQGNSAPDKSGLPSDRFSAERTGGSVSTLTIQRTQQEDSAVYLCASSLASGSSYNEQFFGPGTRLTVL.

The chain has TRBV5-6 and TRBJ1-1; tentatively, D is TRBD1 (6 bases). The CDR3 runs to 14 residues. The germline V and J ends were trimmed by 2 bases and 2 bases, with 10 bases remaining between them. The germline V gene has CDR1 SGHDT and CDR2 YYEEEE. The chain's CDR3 is CASSFQGTNTEAFF. CDR3 DNA: TGTGCCAGCAGCTTCCAGGGGACAAACACTGAAGCTTTCTTT. Looking up the rest from reference TRBV5-6 and TRBJ1-1 gives the full variable domain: DAGVTQSPTHLIKTRGQQVTLRCSPKSGHDTVSWYQQALGQGPQFIFQYYEEEERQRGNFPDRFSGHQFPNYSSELNVNALLLGDSALYLCASSFQGTNTEAFFGQGTRLTVV.

The rearrangement uses TRBV27 and TRBJ1-2; TRBD1 matches at 9 bases. The CDR3 runs 15 residues. The V gene end was trimmed by 5 bases and the J gene end by 4 bases; junction bases not matched to a gene: 8. Germline V gene data show CDR1 as MNHEY and CDR2 as SMNVEV (reference sequence). The CDR3 spells CASSGTGGGSYGYTF. CDR3 coding DNA: TGTGCCAGCAGTGGTACAGGGGGCGGAAGCTATGGCTACACCTTC.

The CDR3 protein is CASSKVTDRVPNNEQFF. The DNA of the CDR3 is TGTGCCAGCAGTAAAGTAACCGACAGGGTCCCGAACAATGAGCAGTTCTTC. The chain links TRBV6-4 to TRBJ2-1, with 7 bases lining up with TRBD1. The CDR3 runs to 17 residues. In germline, CDR1 is MRHNA, CDR2 SNTAGT. Trimming at V came to 5 bases and at J to 5 bases, leaving 15 bases not matched to a gene.

The chain uses TRBV9 and TRBJ2-2; no reliable D call. Trimming pared 0 bases from V and 4 bases from J, leaving 4 bases between. This CDR3 is built from 13 residues. Germline V gene lookup returns CDR1 SGDLS and CDR2 YYNGEE. The CDR3 reads CASSVAFTGELFF. CDR3 bases: TGTGCCAGCAGCGTAGCGTTCACCGGGGAGCTGTTTTTT.

The V call is TRBV2, the J call TRBJ2-2; D is ambiguous. Deletions cut 7 bases from V and 1 base from J, with 13 bases between. Germline CDR1 is SNHLY and CDR2 is FYNNEI. This CDR3 region has 15 residues. The chain's CDR3 is CASTPYKGNTGELFF. CDR3 nucleotides: TGTGCCAGCACCCCATATAAAGGGAACACCGGGGAGCTGTTTTTT.

The J gene is TRBJ2-5, the V gene TRBV4-2; the match to TRBD2 covers 11 bases. Trimming cost V 4 bases and J 6 bases; bases outside gene matches: 7. Germline lookup yields CDR1 LGHNA and CDR2 YNFKEQ. The CDR3 is made up of 15 amino acids. The chain's CDR3 is CASSPLAGETQTQYF. CDR3 DNA: TGTGCCAGCAGCCCACTAGCGGGAGAAACCCAGACCCAGTACTTC.

This clone was detected only once. V and J are TRBV30 and TRBJ1-5; a possible D gene is TRBD1 (6 bases). The CDR3 spans 17 residues. Germline V CDR1 and CDR2: GTSNPN, SVGIG (reference sequence). Between the trimmed V and J ends, which lost 1 base and 0 bases, there was a span of 16 bases. CDR3 in amino acids: CAWSADRPLLSNQPQHF. The CDR3 coding sequence is TGTGCCTGGAGTGCCGACAGGCCCTTACTTAGCAATCAGCCCCAGCATTTT. Using reference TRBV30 and TRBJ1-5 for the parts outside the CDR3, the full variable domain is SQTIHQWPATLVQPVGSPLSLECTVEGTSNPNLYWYRQAAGRGLQLLFYSVGIGQISSEVPQNLSASRPQDRQFILSSKKLLLSDSGFYLCAWSADRPLLSNQPQHFGDGTRLSIL.

V usage is TRBV5-5 and J usage is TRBJ1-2; a weak D match, TRBD1 (5 bases). From germline, CDR1 is SGHKS and CDR2 YYEKEE (reference sequence). The V end was cut by 5 bases, the J end by 4 bases, with 18 bases between. The CDR3 loop spans 15 amino acids. DNA of the CDR3: TGTGCCAGCAGTCACAGTCAGGGTCGTCTCTATGGCTACACCTTC. It specifies CASSHSQGRLYGYTF.

This sequence joins TRBV5-1 and TRBJ2-5, with D possibly matching TRBD2 (5 bases). Germline V lookup: CDR1 SGHRS, CDR2 YFSETQ. The CDR3 sequence is 13 residues long. Trimming stripped 4 bases from V and 4 bases from J, with 11 bases between. The CDR3 region is CASSIGLLETQYF. In DNA form, the CDR3 reads TGCGCCAGCAGCATCGGACTCTTAGAGACCCAGTACTTC.